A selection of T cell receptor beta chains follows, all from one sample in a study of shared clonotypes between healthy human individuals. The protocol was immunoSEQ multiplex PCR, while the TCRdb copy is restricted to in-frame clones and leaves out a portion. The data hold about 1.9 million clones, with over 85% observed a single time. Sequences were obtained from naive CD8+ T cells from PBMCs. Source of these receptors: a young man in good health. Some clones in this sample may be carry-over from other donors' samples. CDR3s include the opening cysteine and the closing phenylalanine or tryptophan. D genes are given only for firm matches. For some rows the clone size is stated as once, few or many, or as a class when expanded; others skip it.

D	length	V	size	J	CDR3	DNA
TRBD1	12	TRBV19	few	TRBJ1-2	CAREQGARGYTF	TGTGCCCGAGAACAGGGGGCGCGTGGCTACACCTTC
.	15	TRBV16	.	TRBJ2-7	CASSQISHSKDEQYF	TGTGCCAGCAGCCAAATAAGTCACAGTAAGGACGAGCAGTACTTC
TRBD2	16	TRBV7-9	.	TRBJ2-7	CASSPEGLAGPHEQYF	TGTGCCAGCAGCCCCGAGGGACTAGCGGGACCCCACGAGCAGTACTTC
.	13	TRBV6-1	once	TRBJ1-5	CATLQGRGQPQHF	TGTGCCACCCTACAGGGCAGGGGTCAGCCCCAGCATTTT
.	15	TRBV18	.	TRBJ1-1	CASSPGNNMNTEAFF	TGTGCCAGCTCACCGGGTAACAACATGAACACTGAAGCTTTCTTT
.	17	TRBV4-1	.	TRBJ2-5	CASSQANAGGGRETQYF	TGCGCCAGCAGCCAAGCTAACGCAGGGGGCGGGAGAGAGACCCAGTACTTC
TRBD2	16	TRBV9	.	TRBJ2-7	CASSPRTSGVAYEQYF	TGTGCCAGCAGCCCAAGGACTAGCGGGGTCGCCTACGAGCAGTACTTC
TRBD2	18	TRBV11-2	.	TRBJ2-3	CASSLKREDPGGTDTQYF	TGTGCCAGCAGCTTAAAGCGGGAGGACCCGGGAGGCACAGATACGCAGTATTTT
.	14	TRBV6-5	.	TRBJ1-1	CASSYQGGNTEAFF	TGTGCCAGCAGTTACCAAGGGGGAAACACTGAAGCTTTCTTT
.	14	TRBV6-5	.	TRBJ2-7	CASSYSTGAYEQYF	TGTGCCAGCAGTTATTCGACAGGTGCCTACGAGCAGTACTTC
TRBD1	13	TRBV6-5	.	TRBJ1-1	CASRPDRDTEAFF	TGTGCCAGCAGGCCTGACAGGGACACTGAAGCTTTCTTT
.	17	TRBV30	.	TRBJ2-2	CAWSGRYLISGTGELFF	TGTGCCTGGAGTGGACGGTACCTTATATCCGGCACCGGGGAGCTGTTTTTT
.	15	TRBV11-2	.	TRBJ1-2	CASSPLGRINYGYTF	TGTGCCAGCAGCCCCCTGGGCCGGATTAACTATGGCTACACCTTC
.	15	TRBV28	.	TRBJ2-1	CASSLRLAPYNEQFF	TGTGCCAGCAGTTTGCGGCTAGCGCCCTACAATGAGCAGTTCTTC
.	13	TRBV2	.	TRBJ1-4	CASTRATNEKLFF	TGTGCCAGCACGCGGGCAACTAATGAAAAACTGTTTTTT
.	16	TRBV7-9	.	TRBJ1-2	CASSLGTGMIFGGYTF	TGTGCCAGCAGCCTAGGGACCGGGATGATCTTCGGTGGCTACACCTTC
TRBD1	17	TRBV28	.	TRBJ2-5	CASSLVRDRAPQETQYF	TGTGCCAGCAGTTTAGTCCGGGACAGGGCGCCGCAAGAGACCCAGTACTTC
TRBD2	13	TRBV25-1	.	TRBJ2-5	CASGGSGSETQYF	TGTGCCAGCGGAGGTAGCGGGAGTGAGACCCAGTACTTC
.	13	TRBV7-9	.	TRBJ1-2	CASSLEEGVGYTF	TGTGCCAGCAGCTTAGAGGAGGGGGTCGGCTACACCTTC
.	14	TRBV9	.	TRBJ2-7	CASAPGSGPYEQYF	TGTGCCAGCGCGCCGGGGAGCGGCCCCTACGAGCAGTACTTC
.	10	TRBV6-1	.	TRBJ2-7	CASRGYEQYF	TGTGCCAGCAGAGGTTACGAGCAGTACTTC
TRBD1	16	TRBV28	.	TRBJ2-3	CASSLPPGQGADTQYF	TGTGCCAGCAGTCTGCCCCCTGGACAGGGGGCAGATACGCAGTATTTT
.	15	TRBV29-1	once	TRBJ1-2	CSVEPLRGHWYGYTF	TGCAGCGTTGAACCCCTACGGGGTCATTGGTATGGCTACACCTTC